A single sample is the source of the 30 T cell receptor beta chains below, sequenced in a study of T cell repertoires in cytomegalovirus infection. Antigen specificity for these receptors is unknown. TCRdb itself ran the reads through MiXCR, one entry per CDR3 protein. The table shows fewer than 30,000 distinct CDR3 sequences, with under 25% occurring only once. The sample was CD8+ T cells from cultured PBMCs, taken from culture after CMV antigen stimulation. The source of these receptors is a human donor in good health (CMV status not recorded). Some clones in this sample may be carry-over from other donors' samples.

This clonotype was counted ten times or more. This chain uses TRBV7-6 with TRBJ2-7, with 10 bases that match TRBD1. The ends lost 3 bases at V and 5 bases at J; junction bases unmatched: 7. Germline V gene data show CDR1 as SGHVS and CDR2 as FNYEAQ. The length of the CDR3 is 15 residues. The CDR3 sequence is CASSLGQGFADEQYF. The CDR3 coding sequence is TGTGCCAGCAGCTTGGGACAGGGGTTTGCCGACGAGCAGTACTTC.

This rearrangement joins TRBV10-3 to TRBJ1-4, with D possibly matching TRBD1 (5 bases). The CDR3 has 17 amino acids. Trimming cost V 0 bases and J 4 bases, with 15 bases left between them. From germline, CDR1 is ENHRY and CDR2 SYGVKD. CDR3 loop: CAISESKGGAGNEKLFF. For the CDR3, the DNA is TGTGCCATCAGTGAGTCTAAAGGCGGGGCCGGTAATGAAAAACTGTTTTTT.

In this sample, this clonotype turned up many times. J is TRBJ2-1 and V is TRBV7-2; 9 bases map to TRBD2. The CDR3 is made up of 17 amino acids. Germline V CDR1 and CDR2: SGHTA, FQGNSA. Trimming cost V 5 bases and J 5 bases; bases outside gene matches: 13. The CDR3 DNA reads TGTGCCAGCAGCGAACGTGCTGGGACTAGCCTTCACAATGAGCAGTTCTTC. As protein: CASSERAGTSLHNEQFF.

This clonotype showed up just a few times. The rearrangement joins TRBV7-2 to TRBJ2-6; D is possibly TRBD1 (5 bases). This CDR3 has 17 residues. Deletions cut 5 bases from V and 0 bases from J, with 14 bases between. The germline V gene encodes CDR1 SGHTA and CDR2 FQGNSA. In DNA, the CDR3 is TGTGCCAGCAGCATACTCTTAGGGGTCTCTGGGGCCAACGTCCTGACTTTC. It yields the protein CASSILLGVSGANVLTF.

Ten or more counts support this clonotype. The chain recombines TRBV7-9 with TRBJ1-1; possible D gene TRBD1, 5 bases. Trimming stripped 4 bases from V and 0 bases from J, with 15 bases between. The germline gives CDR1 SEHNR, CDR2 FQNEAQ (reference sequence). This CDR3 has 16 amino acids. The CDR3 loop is CASSSSKTAMNTEAFF. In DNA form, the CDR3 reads TGTGCCAGCAGCTCCTCCAAGACAGCTATGAACACTGAAGCTTTCTTT.

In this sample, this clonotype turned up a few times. The CDR3 region has the DNA TGTGCCAGCATCACGGCCGGAGGTCTAGCGGGTCTGGGGGAAACAGATACGCAGTATTTT. Its protein product is CASITAGGLAGLGETDTQYF. The chain uses TRBV12-3 or TRBV12-4 and TRBJ2-3, with 8 bases lining up with TRBD2. V lost 7 bases to trimming and J lost 3 bases; unmatched junction nucleotides: 24. This CDR3 comprises 20 residues.

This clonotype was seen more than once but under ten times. The CDR3 nucleotides are TGCGCCAGCACCCCCGGGACAGGGAGTGACATTCAGTACTTC. It yields the protein CASTPGTGSDIQYF. The V call is TRBV5-1, the J call TRBJ2-4; 9 bases line up with TRBD1. Germline CDR1 SGHRS, CDR2 YFSETQ. V gave up 6 bases and J gave up 8 bases; unmatched junction bases: 9. The CDR3 covers 14 residues.

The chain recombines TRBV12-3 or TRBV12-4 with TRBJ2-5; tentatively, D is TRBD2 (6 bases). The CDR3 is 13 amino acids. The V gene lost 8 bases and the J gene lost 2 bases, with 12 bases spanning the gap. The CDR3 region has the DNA TGTGCCAGCGCCTGGGAGGATCAAGAGACCCAGTACTTC. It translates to CASAWEDQETQYF.

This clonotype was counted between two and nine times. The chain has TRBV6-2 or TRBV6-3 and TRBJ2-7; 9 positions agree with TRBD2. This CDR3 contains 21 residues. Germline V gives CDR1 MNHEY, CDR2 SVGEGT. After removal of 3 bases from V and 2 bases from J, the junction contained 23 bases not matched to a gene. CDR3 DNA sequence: TGTGCCAGCAGTTATTACCCGACTCCTAGCGGGGAACTTCGTCATCCCTACGAGCAGTACTTC. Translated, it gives CASSYYPTPSGELRHPYEQYF.

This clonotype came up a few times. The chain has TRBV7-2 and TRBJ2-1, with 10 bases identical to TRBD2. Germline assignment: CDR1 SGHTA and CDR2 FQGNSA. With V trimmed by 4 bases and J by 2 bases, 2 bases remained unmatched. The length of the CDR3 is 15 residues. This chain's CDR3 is CASSWSGGAYNEQFF. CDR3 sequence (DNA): TGTGCCAGCAGCTGGAGCGGGGGGGCCTACAATGAGCAGTTCTTC.

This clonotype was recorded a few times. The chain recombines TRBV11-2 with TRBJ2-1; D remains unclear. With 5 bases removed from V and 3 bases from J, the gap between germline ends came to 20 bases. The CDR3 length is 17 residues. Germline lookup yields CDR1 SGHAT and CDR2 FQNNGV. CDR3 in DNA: TGTGCCAGCAGCCGACTGCCAGCCTTGCAGGTCTACAATGAGCAGTTCTTC. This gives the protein CASSRLPALQVYNEQFF.

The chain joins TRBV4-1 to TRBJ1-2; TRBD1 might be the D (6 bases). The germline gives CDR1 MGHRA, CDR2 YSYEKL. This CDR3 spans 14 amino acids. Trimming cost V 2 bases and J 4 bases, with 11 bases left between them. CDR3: CASSQQGSGYGYTF. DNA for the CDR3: TGCGCCAGCAGCCAACAGGGGAGTGGCTATGGCTACACCTTC.

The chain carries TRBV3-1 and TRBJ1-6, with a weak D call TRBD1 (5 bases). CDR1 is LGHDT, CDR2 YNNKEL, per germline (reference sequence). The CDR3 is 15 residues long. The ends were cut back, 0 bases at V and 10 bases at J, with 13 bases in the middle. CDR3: CASSQEVGLNSPLHF. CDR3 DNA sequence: TGTGCCAGCAGCCAAGAGGTGGGGCTAAACTCACCCCTCCACTTT.

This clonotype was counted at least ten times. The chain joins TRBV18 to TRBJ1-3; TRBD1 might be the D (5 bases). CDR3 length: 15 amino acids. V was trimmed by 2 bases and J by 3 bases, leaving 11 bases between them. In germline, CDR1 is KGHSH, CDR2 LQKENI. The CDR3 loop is CASSPTGPFGNTIYF. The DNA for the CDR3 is TGTGCCAGCTCACCAACAGGACCTTTTGGAAACACCATATATTTT.

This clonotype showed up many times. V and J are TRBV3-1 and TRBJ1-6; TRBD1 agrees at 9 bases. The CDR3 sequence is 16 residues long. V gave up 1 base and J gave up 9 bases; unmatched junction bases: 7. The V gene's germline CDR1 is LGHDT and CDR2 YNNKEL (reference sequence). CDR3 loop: CASSQGTGTGFSPLHF. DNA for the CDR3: TGTGCCAGCAGCCAAGGGACCGGGACAGGGTTTTCACCCCTCCACTTT.

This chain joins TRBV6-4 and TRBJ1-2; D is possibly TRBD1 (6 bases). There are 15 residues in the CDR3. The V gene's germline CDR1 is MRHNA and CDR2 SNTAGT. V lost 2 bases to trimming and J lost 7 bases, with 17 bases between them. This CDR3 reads CASSDTPQGLGGYTF. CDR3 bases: TGTGCCAGCAGTGACACACCACAGGGTCTCGGTGGCTACACCTTC.

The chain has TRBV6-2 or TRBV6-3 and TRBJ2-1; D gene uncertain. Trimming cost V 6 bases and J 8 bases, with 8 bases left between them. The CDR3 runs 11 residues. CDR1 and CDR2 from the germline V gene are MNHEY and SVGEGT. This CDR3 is CASSPNDEQFF. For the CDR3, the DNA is TGTGCCAGCAGCCCTAACGATGAGCAGTTCTTC.

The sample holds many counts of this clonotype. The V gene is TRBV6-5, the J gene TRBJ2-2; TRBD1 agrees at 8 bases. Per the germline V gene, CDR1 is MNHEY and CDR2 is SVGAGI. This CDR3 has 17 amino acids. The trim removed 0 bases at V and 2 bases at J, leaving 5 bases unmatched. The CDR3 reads CASSYSKTGVNTGELFF. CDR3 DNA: TGTGCCAGCAGTTACTCGAAGACAGGGGTTAACACCGGGGAGCTGTTTTTT.

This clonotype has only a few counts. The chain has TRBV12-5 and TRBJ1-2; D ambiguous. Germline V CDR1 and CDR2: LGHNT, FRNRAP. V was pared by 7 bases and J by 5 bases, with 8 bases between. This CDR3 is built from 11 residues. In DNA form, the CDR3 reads TGTGCTAGTGATCTGGGGTATGGCTACACCTTC. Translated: CASDLGYGYTF.

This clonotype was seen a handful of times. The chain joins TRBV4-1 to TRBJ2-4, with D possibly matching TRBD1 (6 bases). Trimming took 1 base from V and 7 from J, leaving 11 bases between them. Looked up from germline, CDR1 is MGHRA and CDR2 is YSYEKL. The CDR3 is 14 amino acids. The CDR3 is CASSQVTTGNIQYF. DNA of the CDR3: TGCGCCAGCAGCCAAGTAACCACAGGGAACATTCAGTACTTC.

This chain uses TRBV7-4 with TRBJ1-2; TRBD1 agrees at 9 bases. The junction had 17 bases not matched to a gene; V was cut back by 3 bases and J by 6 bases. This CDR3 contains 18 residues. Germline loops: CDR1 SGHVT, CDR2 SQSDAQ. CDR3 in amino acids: CASSFMGETGGERDGYTF. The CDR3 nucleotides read TGTGCCAGCAGCTTTATGGGTGAAACAGGGGGCGAGAGGGATGGCTACACCTTC.

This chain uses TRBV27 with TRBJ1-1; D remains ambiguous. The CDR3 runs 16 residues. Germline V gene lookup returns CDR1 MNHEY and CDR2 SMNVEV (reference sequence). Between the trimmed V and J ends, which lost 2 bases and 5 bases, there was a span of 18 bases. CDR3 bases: TGTGCCAGCAGTTTAGGAGGTATGGGAACGAAAACTGAAGCTTTCTTT. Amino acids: CASSLGGMGTKTEAFF.

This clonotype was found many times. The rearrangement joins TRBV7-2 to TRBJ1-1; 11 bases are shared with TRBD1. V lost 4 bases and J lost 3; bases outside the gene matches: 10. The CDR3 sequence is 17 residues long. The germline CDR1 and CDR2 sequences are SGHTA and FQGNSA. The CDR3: CASSSEGQGVPDTEAFF. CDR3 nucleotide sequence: TGTGCCAGCAGCTCCGAGGGACAGGGGGTCCCTGACACTGAAGCTTTCTTT.

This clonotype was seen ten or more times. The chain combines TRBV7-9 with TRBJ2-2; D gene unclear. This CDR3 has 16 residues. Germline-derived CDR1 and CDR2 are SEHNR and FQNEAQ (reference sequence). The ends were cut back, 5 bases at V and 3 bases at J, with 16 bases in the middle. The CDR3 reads CASSPIEAYYTGELFF. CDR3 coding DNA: TGTGCCAGCAGCCCGATTGAGGCCTATTACACCGGGGAGCTGTTTTTT.

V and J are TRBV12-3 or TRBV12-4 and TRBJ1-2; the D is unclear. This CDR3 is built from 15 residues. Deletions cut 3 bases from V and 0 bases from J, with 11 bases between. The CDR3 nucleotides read TGTGCCAGCAGTTTTGCGGGAAGGGCTAACTATGGCTACACCTTC. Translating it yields CASSFAGRANYGYTF.

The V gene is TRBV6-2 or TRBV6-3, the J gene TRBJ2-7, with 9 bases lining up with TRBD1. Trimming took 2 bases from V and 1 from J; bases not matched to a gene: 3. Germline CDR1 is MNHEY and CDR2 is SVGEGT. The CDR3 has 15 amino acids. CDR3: CASSYGTGISYEQYF. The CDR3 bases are TGTGCCAGCAGTTACGGGACAGGGATATCCTACGAGCAGTACTTC.

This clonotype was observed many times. The CDR3 region is CATATGSGANVLTF. CDR3 DNA: TGTGCCACCGCGACAGGGTCTGGGGCCAACGTCCTGACTTTC. This chain links TRBV15 with TRBJ2-6; 7 nucleotides agree with TRBD1. V trimming: 8 bases; J trimming: 1 base; junction bases outside the gene matches: 2. Germline CDR1 LNHNV, CDR2 YYDKDF (reference sequence). This CDR3 is built from 14 residues. Looking up the rest from reference TRBV15 and TRBJ2-6 gives the full variable domain: DAMVIQNPRYQVTQFGKPVTLSCSQTLNHNVMYWYQQKSSQAPKLLFHYYDKDFNNEADTPDNFQSRRPNTSFCFLDIRSPGLGDTAMYLCATATGSGANVLTFGAGSRLTVL.

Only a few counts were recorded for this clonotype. CDR3 DNA: TGTGCCAGCAGTCGGACCGGGACAGAGCCCTTCTTGGGCACCGGGGAGCTGTTTTTT. Its protein product is CASSRTGTEPFLGTGELFF. The J gene is TRBJ2-2, the V gene TRBV6-2 or TRBV6-3, with TRBD1 matching 7 bases. Germline V gene data show CDR1 as MNHEY and CDR2 as SVGEGT. This CDR3 is 19 amino acids long. The J segment lost 4 bases and the V segment lost 5 bases, leaving 19 bases of the junction unmatched.

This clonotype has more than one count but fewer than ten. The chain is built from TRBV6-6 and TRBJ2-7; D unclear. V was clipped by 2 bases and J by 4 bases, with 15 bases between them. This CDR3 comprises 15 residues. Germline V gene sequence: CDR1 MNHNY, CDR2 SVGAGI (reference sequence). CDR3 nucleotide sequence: TGTGCCAGCAGTTACGAGGTGGCTTTGGGTTACGAGCAGTACTTC. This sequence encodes CASSYEVALGYEQYF.

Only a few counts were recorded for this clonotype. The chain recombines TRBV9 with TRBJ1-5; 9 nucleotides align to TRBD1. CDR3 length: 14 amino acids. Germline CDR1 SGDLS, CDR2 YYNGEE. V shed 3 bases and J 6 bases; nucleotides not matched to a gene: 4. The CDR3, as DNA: TGTGCCAGCAGCGGGGGGACAGGGCTTCAGCCCCAGCATTTT. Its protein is CASSGGTGLQPQHF.